Listed below are T cell receptor beta chains from one sample, sequenced in a study of response to subunit inactivated influenza vaccine. TCRdb re-derived calls from the RT-PCR reads in MiXCR, one entry per CDR3 protein. Of some 850,000 distinct CDR3 sequences listed, roughly 18% are singletons. The sample in question was PBMCs from blood, obtained roughly 5 days after vaccination. The receptor source for this set is a man between 45 and 60 years old who received an inactivated influenza vaccine. Both conserved end residues are part of each CDR3. Each record gives: V gene, J gene, CDR3 length, D gene, clone size, CDR3 DNA, CDR3 protein. D genes are given only for firm matches. Size is omitted from some rows. Given values are once, few, many or a class for expanded clones.

>TRBV29-1|TRBJ2-7|12|.|.
TGCAGCGTTGTGGTGGGGAACTACGAGCAGTACTTC
CSVVVGNYEQYF
>TRBV7-2|TRBJ2-3|16|TRBD2|.
TGTGCCAGCAGCCCCGGGCGCGCGGGAGCTACAGATACGCAGTATTTT
CASSPGRAGATDTQYF
>TRBV5-1|TRBJ2-1|15|TRBD2|few
TGCGCCAGCAGCTTGTCGGCGGGGGGGCCGAGTGAGCAGTTCTTC
CASSLSAGGPSEQFF
>TRBV7-2|TRBJ2-4|13|TRBD1|few
TGTGCCAGCAGCGCGGACAGGGGGGTCATTCAGTACTTC
CASSADRGVIQYF
>TRBV6-5|TRBJ2-2|17|TRBD2|.
TGTGCCAGCAGTTCTATAGCGGGGGGAAGAGGCACCGGGGAGCTGTTTTTT
CASSSIAGGRGTGELFF
>TRBV12-3/TRBV12-4|TRBJ2-2|14|TRBD1|many
TGTGCCAGCAACCCTAGGACAGGGACCGGGGAGCTGTTTTTT
CASNPRTGTGELFF
>TRBV11-2|TRBJ2-7|13|TRBD1|.
TGTGCCAGCAGCTTTCAGGGGGCTCGGGAGCAGTACTTC
CASSFQGAREQYF
>TRBV11-1|TRBJ2-3|19|TRBD2|.
TGTGCCAGCAGCTTAGCGCTGACGGGACTAGCGGGGGGCACAGATACGCAGTATTTT
CASSLALTGLAGGTDTQYF
>TRBV11-2|TRBJ2-7|13|.|many
TGTGCCAGCAGCTTCCACACATCCTACGAGCAGTACTTC
CASSFHTSYEQYF
>TRBV29-1|TRBJ1-2|14|.|.
TGCAGCGTGGCAGATGGCCCGATCAGGGTTGGCTACACCTTC
CSVADGPIRVGYTF
>TRBV15|TRBJ1-4|15|.|.
TGTGCCACCAGAAGGGACGACCTCACTAATGAAAAACTGTTTTTT
CATRRDDLTNEKLFF
>TRBV3-1|TRBJ1-1|16|TRBD1|few
TGTGCCAGCAGCCAAGAGGAGGGGGCGATACGCTACGAAGCTTTCTTT
CASSQEEGAIRYEAFF
>TRBV5-1|TRBJ2-3|17|.|.
TGCGCCAGCAGCCTCACCGGGTCCCCACTCCCCACAGATACGCAGTATTTT
CASSLTGSPLPTDTQYF
>TRBV20-1|TRBJ2-7|14|TRBD2|few
TGCAGTGCTAGTAATGTAGCGGGAGGGTACGAGCAGTACTTC
CSASNVAGGYEQYF
>TRBV20-1|TRBJ2-5|15|.|many
TGCAGTGCTAGAGGTGTTTTGGTTTTAGCGGAGACCCAGTACTTC
CSARGVLVLAETQYF
>TRBV4-3|TRBJ1-3|17|.|.
TGCGCCAGCAGCCAAGATTATACGGGGAGCTCTGGAAACACCATATATTTT
CASSQDYTGSSGNTIYF
>TRBV29-1|TRBJ1-2|13|.|few
TGCAGCGTTGGTCCAGCTGTCGGGAGCGGCTACACCTTC
CSVGPAVGSGYTF
>TRBV29-1|TRBJ2-7|12|TRBD2|many
TGCAGCGTTGAAGTAAGCGGGAGATGGCAGTACTTC
CSVEVSGRWQYF
>TRBV4-3|TRBJ1-6|17|.|once
TGCGCCAGCAGCCAAGATTTATATGGGGGCGCGGATTCACCCCTCCACTTT
CASSQDLYGGADSPLHF
>TRBV29-1|TRBJ2-5|14|.|many
TGCAGCGTTGCCGGGGCCAACGTAGAAAGGACCCAGTACTTC
CSVAGANVERTQYF
>TRBV4-1|TRBJ2-5|14|.|few
TGCGCCAGCAGCCAAGTGGTAGGGAGGGAGACCCAGTACTTC
CASSQVVGRETQYF
>TRBV11-2|TRBJ2-7|18|.|.
TGTGCCAGCAGCTCCCTAGGGGGAGGGAACTCCTTACCCTACGAGCAGTACTTC
CASSSLGGGNSLPYEQYF
>TRBV5-6|TRBJ2-7|14|TRBD1|few
TGTGCCAGCAGCTTGGGCCCGGGACAGATCGAGCAGTACTTC
CASSLGPGQIEQYF
>TRBV29-1|TRBJ1-2|14|.|.
TGCAGCGTTGTTCCCCTACTTATCGACTATGGCTACACCTTC
CSVVPLLIDYGYTF
>TRBV6-5|TRBJ1-1|14|.|many
TGTGCCAGCAGTTTTTTAGGGGGAGGGACTGAAGCTTTCTTT
CASSFLGGGTEAFF
>TRBV25-1|TRBJ1-4|12|TRBD1|many
TGTGCCAGCAGACAGGGGAATGAAAAACTGTTTTTT
CASRQGNEKLFF
>TRBV6-5|TRBJ2-2|15|TRBD2|.
TGTGCCAGCAGTTACGGGGGGAGGGCTACCGGGGAGCTGTTTTTT
CASSYGGRATGELFF
>TRBV4-2|TRBJ2-3|16|TRBD2|few
TGTGCCAGCAGCCTCAACTCCGGGACTAGCGGGGGGGAGCAGTATTTT
CASSLNSGTSGGEQYF
>TRBV24-1|TRBJ2-1|15|.|.
TGTGCCACCAGTGACGCGGGGCCACTTGGGAATGAGCAGTTCTTC
CATSDAGPLGNEQFF
>TRBV4-1|TRBJ2-3|18|TRBD1|few
TGCGCCAGCAGCCAAGGGTTTGTGGGACAGGGGGCGTATGATACGCAGTATTTT
CASSQGFVGQGAYDTQYF
>TRBV4-2|TRBJ2-5|13|.|.
TGTGCCAGCAGCCAAGATAAGGGAGAGACCCAGTACTTC
CASSQDKGETQYF
>TRBV5-1|TRBJ2-7|14|.|once
TGCGCCAGCAGCTTGGGGCAGGGGGGCCACGAGCAGTACTTC
CASSLGQGGHEQYF
>TRBV2|TRBJ2-5|12|TRBD1|.
TGTGCCAGCGCCGGGACAGGCGAGACCCAGTACTTC
CASAGTGETQYF
>TRBV6-2/TRBV6-3|TRBJ2-7|14|.|few
TGTGCCAGCAGTTACCCGAGTTCGCTCTACGAGCAGTACTTC
CASSYPSSLYEQYF
>TRBV28|TRBJ2-1|20|TRBD2|.
TGTGACAGCAGTTTAGACCCGGGACTAGCGTCCCAACGCTCCTACAATGAGCAGTTCTTC
CDSSLDPGLASQRSYNEQFF
>TRBV4-3|TRBJ2-1|17|TRBD2|few
TGCGCCAGCAGCCTTATTATGGGACTAGCGGGACTTTATGAGCAGTTCTTC
CASSLIMGLAGLYEQFF
>TRBV12-3/TRBV12-4|TRBJ2-3|13|.|.
TGTGCCAGCAGTTTTCGGGGGCCAGATACGCAGTATTTT
CASSFRGPDTQYF
>TRBV5-1|TRBJ2-3|18|TRBD1|few
TGCGCCAGCAGCTTGGCCGTCTCCGGGACAGGGTTAACAGATACGCAGTATTTT
CASSLAVSGTGLTDTQYF
>TRBV5-1|TRBJ2-5|16|.|.
TGCGCCAGCAGCTTGGCCTCTTTGCGGGGTCAAGAGACCCAGTACTTC
CASSLASLRGQETQYF
>TRBV28|TRBJ2-7|13|.|few
TGTGCCAGCACCGCAGGCTACACGAGGGAGCAGTACTTC
CASTAGYTREQYF
>TRBV5-1|TRBJ2-5|15|.|.
TGCGCCAGCAGCGCCCCCGGAAGCGGACAAGAGACCCAGTACTTC
CASSAPGSGQETQYF
>TRBV7-2|TRBJ2-7|15|TRBD2|few
TGTGCCAGCAGCTTATTTCTAGCGGCTTCCTACGAGCAGTACTTC
CASSLFLAASYEQYF
>TRBV6-5|TRBJ2-3|15|.|.
TGTGCCAGCAGTTACAGGCCGGCTAGCACAGATACGCAGTATTTT
CASSYRPASTDTQYF
>TRBV10-3|TRBJ1-4|11|.|few
TGTGCCATCAGCGCTAATGAAAAACTGTTTTTT
CAISANEKLFF
>TRBV4-2|TRBJ2-3|15|.|once
TGTGCCAGCAGCCAAGATAGTCAGCGCACAGATACGCAGTATTTT
CASSQDSQRTDTQYF
>TRBV4-3|TRBJ1-2|15|.|few
TGCGCCAGCAGCCCGGATTATCGAGGACTTTATGGCTACACCTTC
CASSPDYRGLYGYTF
>TRBV7-2|TRBJ2-2|16|.|.
TGTGCCAGCAGCTTTGACGGAGGGCCGAACACCGGGGAGCTGTTTTTT
CASSFDGGPNTGELFF
>TRBV14|TRBJ2-3|14|TRBD1|.
TGTGCCAGCAGCCGACAGGGGGCTTGGGATACGCAGTATTTT
CASSRQGAWDTQYF
>TRBV4-2|TRBJ2-3|16|TRBD2|few
TGTGCCAGCAGCCGGACTAGCGGGGGGGAGAGGGATACGCAGTATTTT
CASSRTSGGERDTQYF
>TRBV20-1|TRBJ2-7|14|.|.
TGCAGTGCTAGAGAAATACAGGGTAACCACGAGCAGTACTTC
CSAREIQGNHEQYF
>TRBV20-1|TRBJ2-4|18|.|.
TGCAGTGCTACTGGTGCCCAGGAAAAATTTATAACCAAAAACATTCAGTACTTC
CSATGAQEKFITKNIQYF
>TRBV4-3|TRBJ1-3|16|.|few
TGCGCCAGCAGCCAAGATCGATGGGAGTATGGAAACACCATATATTTT
CASSQDRWEYGNTIYF
>TRBV24-1|TRBJ1-2|15|TRBD1|.
TGTGCCACCAGTGATTCGACGGACAGGGGAGGTGGCTACACCTTC
CATSDSTDRGGGYTF
>TRBV5-1|TRBJ2-7|14|TRBD1|few
TGCGCCAGCAGCGGGACAGGGTGGTCCTACGAGCAGTACTTC
CASSGTGWSYEQYF